A single sample gave rise to the 32 T cell receptor beta chains below, sequenced in a study of cytomegalovirus exposure and HLA in healthy donors. In the PCR, 60 Vbeta and 13 Jbeta primers were used. The table came from immunoSEQ multiplex PCR; TCRdb's copy has only in-frame clones and leaves some out. Of some 100,000 clones in the sample, approximately 76% are singletons; the top ten hold roughly 8%. The sequencing input was PBMCs. These TCRs come from a man aged 35 to 55 in good health and CMV-seronegative.

The V and J genes are TRBV14 and TRBJ1-4, with 9 bases aligning to TRBD1. Germline V CDR1 and CDR2: SGHDN, FVKESK. This CDR3 spans 16 amino acids. With 2 bases clipped from V and 5 bases from J, the junction kept 6 bases outside the gene matches. The CDR3 DNA reads TGTGCCAGCAGCCAACTCGGACAGGGGAAAAATGAAAAACTGTTTTTT. It is translated as CASSQLGQGKNEKLFF.

V is TRBV4-1 and J is TRBJ2-4; maybe TRBD1 (5 bases). The ends were cut back, 3 bases at V and 9 bases at J, with 15 bases in the middle. This CDR3 region has 14 residues. Per the germline V gene, CDR1 is MGHRA and CDR2 is YSYEKL. This chain's CDR3 is CASSQLTVLGIQYF. CDR3 bases: TGCGCCAGCAGCCAGCTGACAGTGCTGGGCATTCAGTACTTC.

This chain connects TRBV10-3 to TRBJ1-5; D gene ambiguous. This CDR3 region has 14 residues. The ends were cut back, 4 bases at V and 4 bases at J, with 11 bases in the middle. Germline CDR1 and CDR2: ENHRY and SYGVKD. CDR3 nucleotides: TGTGCCATCAGTGTTGGAGTCCTAAATCAGCCCCAGCATTTT. Translating it yields CAISVGVLNQPQHF.

The CDR3 nucleotides read TGTGCCAGCAGTTTATTTGGGGGGAAGGATAATTCACCCCTCCACTTT. Translated, it gives CASSLFGGKDNSPLHF. The chain carries TRBV28 and TRBJ1-6, with D possibly TRBD1 on 5 matching bases. The CDR3 covers 16 residues. Trimming took off 1 base at V and 5 bases at J, with 12 bases between the two ends. CDR1 MDHEN and CDR2 SYDVKM come from the germline V gene. Full variable domain (missing parts from reference TRBV28 and TRBJ1-6): DVKVTQSSRYLVKRTGEKVFLECVQDMDHENMFWYRQDPGLGLRLIYFSYDVKMKEKGDIPEGYSVSREKKERFSLILESASTNQTSMYLCASSLFGGKDNSPLHFGNGTRLTVT.

CDR3 sequence: CASRQWERGDTGELFF. The DNA for the CDR3 is TGTGCCAGCCGCCAGTGGGAGCGGGGGGACACCGGGGAGCTGTTTTTT. This chain connects TRBV5-6 to TRBJ2-2, with 9 bases lining up with TRBD2. Germline-derived CDR1 and CDR2 are SGHDT and YYEEEE. The CDR3 length is 16 residues. The trim removed 7 bases at V and 3 bases at J, leaving 10 bases unmatched.

This clone was picked up one time. V usage is TRBV2 and J usage is TRBJ2-6; 9 bases line up with TRBD1. The V gene end was trimmed by 3 bases and the J gene end by 0 bases; junction bases not matched to a gene: 0. Germline CDR1 is SNHLY and CDR2 is FYNNEI. The CDR3 is 16 amino acids. The CDR3 is CASSEGQGSGANVLTF. The CDR3 DNA follows: TGTGCCAGCAGTGAGGGACAGGGCTCTGGGGCCAACGTCCTGACTTTC.

This clone was recorded once. The chain links TRBV6-6 to TRBJ2-2; unclear D gene. V was shortened by 5 bases and J by 1 base, with 11 bases between the two germline ends. The V gene's germline CDR1 is MNHNY and CDR2 SVGAGI (reference sequence). The CDR3 runs 15 residues. CDR3 amino acids: CASSSDWMNTGELFF. The CDR3 DNA sequence: TGTGCCAGCAGTAGCGACTGGATGAACACCGGGGAGCTGTTTTTT.

The chain carries TRBV5-1 and TRBJ2-1; 12 positions agree with TRBD2. There are 17 residues in the CDR3. V lost 3 bases and J lost 0; bases outside the gene matches: 4. The germline CDR1 and CDR2 sequences are SGHRS and YFSETQ. CDR3 amino acids: CASSSGLAGLSYNEQFF. In DNA, the CDR3 is TGCGCCAGCAGCTCCGGACTAGCGGGGCTCTCCTACAATGAGCAGTTCTTC.

This rearrangement joins TRBV6-5 to TRBJ2-7; 8 nucleotides agree with TRBD1. Germline trimming cut 8 bases from V and 3 bases from J; bases unmatched to any gene: 12. The CDR3 spans 15 residues. Germline assignment: CDR1 MNHEY and CDR2 SVGAGI. This chain's CDR3 is CASLPRGRELYEQYF. Here the CDR3 DNA reads TGTGCCAGCCTCCCCAGGGGGCGGGAACTCTACGAGCAGTACTTC.

DNA for the CDR3: TGTGCCGCCTGGGGGGGATCCAATGAGCAGTTCTTC. Encoded protein: CAAWGGSNEQFF. The chain has TRBV6-6 and TRBJ2-1; 7 positions match TRBD2. This CDR3 region has 12 residues. Trimming at V came to 11 bases and at J to 6 bases, leaving 7 bases not matched to a gene. The V gene's germline CDR1 is MNHNY and CDR2 SVGAGI (reference sequence).

This clone was observed once. The rearrangement uses TRBV27 and TRBJ1-5, with D possibly being TRBD1 (5 bases). Trimming left V 3 bases short and J 1 base short, with 7 bases between. The CDR3 consists of 14 residues. From germline, CDR1 is MNHEY and CDR2 SMNVEV (reference sequence). In nucleotides, the CDR3 is TGTGCCAGCAGTTTCCGACAGAGCAATCAGCCCCAGCATTTT. This encodes CASSFRQSNQPQHF.

The genes are TRBV18 and TRBJ1-2; D is unclear. The V and J ends lost 5 bases and 3 bases respectively, with 10 bases between them. Germline assignment: CDR1 KGHSH and CDR2 LQKENI. This CDR3 region has 13 residues. As DNA, the CDR3 is TGTGCCAGCTCAGTCAGTGCCGACTATGGCTACACCTTC. It is translated as CASSVSADYGYTF.

The genes are TRBV5-1 and TRBJ1-1; D is perhaps TRBD1 (5 bases). The CDR3 has 14 residues. Germline assignment: CDR1 SGHRS and CDR2 YFSETQ. V dropped 3 bases and J dropped 3 bases, with 12 bases sitting between them. The DNA for the CDR3 is TGCGCCAGCAGCTCGAGGGCGGGGGACACTGAAGCTTTCTTT. Its protein product is CASSSRAGDTEAFF.

The J gene is TRBJ2-3, the V gene TRBV5-1, with 12 bases lining up with TRBD2. This CDR3 comprises 16 residues. With 0 bases clipped from V and 6 bases from J, the junction kept 5 bases outside the gene matches. CDR1 and CDR2 (germline): SGHRS, YFSETQ. The CDR3, as DNA: TGCGCCAGCAGCTTGGCCGGACTAGCGGGGAAGGATACGCAGTATTTT. Amino acids: CASSLAGLAGKDTQYF.

CDR3 residues: CASRAGSQPQHF. For the CDR3, the DNA is TGTGCCAGCAGGGCGGGGAGTCAGCCCCAGCATTTT. This chain joins TRBV6-1 and TRBJ1-5; D not certain. Germline CDR1 reads MNHNS; CDR2 reads SASEGT. Trimming stripped 6 bases from V and 6 bases from J, with 9 bases between. This CDR3 is 12 amino acids long.

This clone was counted between two and nine times. For the CDR3, the DNA is TGTGCCAGCAGTTACTCGAGTATGAACACTGAAGCTTTCTTT. Protein sequence: CASSYSSMNTEAFF. The rearrangement joins TRBV6-5 to TRBJ1-1, with unresolved D. Germline CDR1 and CDR2: MNHEY and SVGAGI. This CDR3 is 14 amino acids long. Trimming shortened V by 0 bases and J by 0 bases, and 5 bases separated the two germline ends.

The J gene is TRBJ1-4, the V gene TRBV30; D possibly corresponds to TRBD1 (5 bases). The germline V gene has CDR1 GTSNPN and CDR2 SVGIG (reference sequence). This CDR3 spans 13 amino acids. With 5 bases removed from V and 4 bases from J, the gap between germline ends came to 11 bases. CDR3 protein: CAWAAGRNEKLFF. DNA of the CDR3: TGTGCCTGGGCGGCGGGACGTAATGAAAAACTGTTTTTT. The entire variable domain, with the rest obtained from reference TRBV30 and TRBJ1-4, is as follows: SQTIHQWPATLVQPVGSPLSLECTVEGTSNPNLYWYRQAAGRGLQLLFYSVGIGQISSEVPQNLSASRPQDRQFILSSKKLLLSDSGFYLCAWAAGRNEKLFFGSGTQLSVL.

The rearrangement links TRBV5-1 to TRBJ2-3; D might be TRBD2 (7 bases). This CDR3 has 16 residues. V dropped 0 bases and J dropped 3 bases, with 14 bases sitting between them. Per germline, CDR1 SGHRS and CDR2 YFSETQ. The CDR3 sequence is CASSLGAAGATDTQYF. The DNA for the CDR3 is TGCGCCAGCAGCTTGGGAGCGGCGGGGGCAACAGATACGCAGTATTTT.

The rearrangement uses TRBV4-2 and TRBJ2-1; 8 nucleotides line up with TRBD2. The CDR3 spans 18 residues. Trimming cost V 0 bases and J 0 bases; bases outside gene matches: 7. The germline V gene has CDR1 LGHNA and CDR2 YNFKEQ. CDR3 protein: CASSQDGGGGRSYNEQFF. The CDR3 region has the DNA TGTGCCAGCAGCCAAGATGGCGGCGGGGGGCGCTCCTACAATGAGCAGTTCTTC.

The gene calls are TRBV7-2 and TRBJ2-1; possibly TRBD2 for D (5 bases). The germline V and J ends were trimmed by 5 bases and 10 bases, with 15 bases remaining between them. This CDR3 has 13 residues. Germline V CDR1 and CDR2: SGHTA, FQGNSA. The chain's CDR3 is CASSENSGVEQFF. CDR3 coding DNA: TGTGCCAGCAGCGAGAATTCCGGGGTAGAGCAGTTCTTC. Filled out from reference TRBV7-2 and TRBJ2-1, the complete variable domain reads GAGVSQSPSNKVTEKGKDVELRCDPISGHTALYWYRQSLGQGLEFLIYFQGNSAPDKSGLPSDRFSAERTGGSVSTLTIQRTQQEDSAVYLCASSENSGVEQFFGPGTRLTVL.

This clone was counted between two and nine times. The V gene is TRBV7-9, the J gene TRBJ1-1; D is unclear. Germline CDR1 and CDR2: SEHNR and FQNEAQ (reference sequence). The CDR3 consists of 15 residues. V was trimmed by 2 bases and J by 2 bases, leaving 12 bases between them. For the CDR3, the DNA is TGTGCCAGCAGCTTAACCCCTAACGATAACACTGAAGCTTTCTTT. It translates to CASSLTPNDNTEAFF. The full variable domain, its missing parts supplied by reference TRBV7-9 and TRBJ1-1, is DTGVSQNPRHKITKRGQNVTFRCDPISEHNRLYWYRQTLGQGPEFLTYFQNEAQLEKSRLLSDRFSAERPKGSFSTLEIQRTEQGDSAMYLCASSLTPNDNTEAFFGQGTRLTVV.

The rearrangement uses TRBV5-1 and TRBJ2-3; 8 bases fit TRBD1. Germline V CDR1 and CDR2: SGHRS, YFSETQ. This CDR3 is 14 amino acids long. Trimming at V came to 4 bases and at J to 4 bases, leaving 5 bases not matched to a gene. DNA of the CDR3: TGCGCCAGCAGCCTCCAGGGGGCGGCAGATACGCAGTATTTT. Protein: CASSLQGAADTQYF.

J is TRBJ2-7 and V is TRBV21-1; the table's D call TRBD2 went unverified against the DNA. TRBV21-1 represents a pseudogene. This CDR3 contains 18 residues. DNA for the CDR3: TGTGCCAGCATCGACCCCGATGACTGCGGGGGCAAATCTCACGAGCAGTACTTC. Residues: CASIDPDDCGGKSHEQYF.

V usage is TRBV4-3 and J usage is TRBJ1-1; possible D gene TRBD1, 5 bases. The germline V gene has CDR1 LGHNA and CDR2 YSLEER. The V end was cut by 2 bases, the J end by 4 bases, with 17 bases between. The CDR3 is 16 amino acids. The CDR3 loop reads CASSQSGGGFTTEAFF. The CDR3 nucleotides are TGCGCCAGCAGCCAATCTGGGGGGGGTTTCACCACTGAAGCTTTCTTT.

CDR3 sequence: CASSLLTGAPYGYTF. In DNA, the CDR3 is TGTGCCAGCAGCTTGTTGACAGGGGCTCCCTATGGCTACACCTTC. The chain has TRBV7-6 and TRBJ1-2, with 8 bases aligning to TRBD1. The CDR3 spans 15 residues. The V gene's germline CDR1 is SGHVS and CDR2 FNYEAQ. Trimming cost V 3 bases and J 4 bases; bases outside gene matches: 7.

In DNA, the CDR3 is TGTGCCAGTAGTGGGGGGTACGGCGTGAGCTCCTATAATTCACCCCTCCACTTT. This encodes CASSGGYGVSSYNSPLHF. The chain carries TRBV19 and TRBJ1-6, with TRBD1 as a possible D gene (5 bases). V shed 5 bases and J shed 0 bases, with 17 bases lying between them. The V gene's germline CDR1 is LNHDA and CDR2 SQIVND (reference sequence). CDR3 length: 18 residues.

The rearrangement links TRBV9 to TRBJ2-7, with TRBD1 identical over 8 bases. CDR1 is SGDLS, CDR2 YYNGEE, per germline. The CDR3 is 14 amino acids. Trimming removed 7 bases from V and 0 bases from J; junction bases left unmatched: 6. This chain's CDR3 is CASSPGTGSYEQYF. CDR3 DNA sequence: TGTGCCAGCTCCCCCGGGACAGGCTCCTACGAGCAGTACTTC.

The J gene is TRBJ2-7, the V gene TRBV5-1, with 7 bases lining up with TRBD1. CDR1 is SGHRS, CDR2 YFSETQ, per germline. Trimming took 4 bases from V and 2 from J; bases not matched to a gene: 6. CDR3 length equals 14 residues. In DNA form, the CDR3 reads TGCGCCAGCAGCAAGGGACAGTCCACCTACGAGCAGTACTTC. It encodes CASSKGQSTYEQYF. The entire variable domain, with the rest obtained from reference TRBV5-1 and TRBJ2-7, is as follows: KAGVTQTPRYLIKTRGQQVTLSCSPISGHRSVSWYQQTPGQGLQFLFEYFSETQRNKGNFPGRFSGRQFSNSRSEMNVSTLELGDSALYLCASSKGQSTYEQYFGPGTRLTVT.

The chain couples TRBV7-2 to TRBJ1-6; the D gene is possibly TRBD1 (6 bases). Germline CDR1 is SGHTA and CDR2 is FQGNSA. V lost 2 bases and J 10 bases, leaving 9 bases between the germline ends. CDR3 length equals 13 residues. The CDR3 sequence: CASSLTGISPLHF. The CDR3 nucleotides are TGTGCCAGCAGCTTAACAGGGATCTCACCCCTCCACTTT.

The J gene is TRBJ2-2, the V gene TRBV5-6; 10 bases are shared with TRBD2. Germline V gene data show CDR1 as SGHDT and CDR2 as YYEEEE. The CDR3 extends over 17 amino acids. V lost 2 bases and J lost 3; bases outside the gene matches: 7. The CDR3 here is CASSFFSGGPHTGELFF. Here the CDR3 DNA reads TGTGCCAGCAGCTTCTTTAGCGGGGGGCCCCACACCGGGGAGCTGTTTTTT.

This clone was observed a handful of times. V is TRBV19 and J is TRBJ1-1; no reliable D call. Trimming pared 9 bases from V and 7 bases from J, leaving 18 bases between. Germline values: CDR1 LNHDA, CDR2 SQIVND (reference sequence). CDR3 length: 13 amino acids. The CDR3, as DNA: TGTGCCAGCACCTGGGGTGGGAGGGTTGAAGCTTTCTTT. Translated, it gives CASTWGGRVEAFF.

The rearrangement joins TRBV6-7 to TRBJ1-4; D may be TRBD1 (5 bases). TRBV6-7 is designated an ORF whose function remains uncertain. The CDR3 has 15 amino acids. V was pared by 0 bases and J by 5 bases, with 10 bases between. In DNA form, the CDR3 reads TGTGCCAGCAGTTACTCATCGGGGGGGAATGAAAAACTGTTTTTT. It specifies CASSYSSGGNEKLFF.